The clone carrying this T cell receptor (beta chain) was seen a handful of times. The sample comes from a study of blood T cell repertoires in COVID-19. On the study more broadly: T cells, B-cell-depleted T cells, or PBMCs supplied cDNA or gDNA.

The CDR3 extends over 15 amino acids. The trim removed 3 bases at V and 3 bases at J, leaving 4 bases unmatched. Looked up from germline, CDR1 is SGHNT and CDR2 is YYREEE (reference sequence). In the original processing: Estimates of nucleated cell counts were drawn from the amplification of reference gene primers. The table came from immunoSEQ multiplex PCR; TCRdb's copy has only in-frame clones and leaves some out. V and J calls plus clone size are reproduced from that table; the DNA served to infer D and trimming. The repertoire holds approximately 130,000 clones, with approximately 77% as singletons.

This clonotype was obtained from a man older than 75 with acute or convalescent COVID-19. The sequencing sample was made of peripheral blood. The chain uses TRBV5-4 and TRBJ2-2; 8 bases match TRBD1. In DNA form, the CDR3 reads TGTGCCAGCAGCTCGGACAGGGTATACACCGGGGAGCTGTTTTTT. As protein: CASSSDRVYTGELFF.